One sample yielded the 16 T cell receptor beta chains listed below, sequenced in a study of OX40 agonist ivuxolimab in advanced cancers. The protocol was immunoSEQ multiplex PCR, while the TCRdb copy is restricted to in-frame clones and leaves out a portion. The sample carries roughly 93,000 clones, about 90% recorded once. The material sequenced was CD4+ or CD8+ T cells sorted from blood, taken in a trial of the OX40 agonist ivuxolimab. These receptors were taken from an adult with an advanced solid tumor such as melanoma, head and neck, liver or kidney cancer.

This clone was seen just once. The chain employs TRBV5-1 and TRBJ2-1; D not certain. This CDR3 spans 20 amino acids. Germline V gene lookup returns CDR1 SGHRS and CDR2 YFSETQ. The V end lost 2 bases, the J end lost 2 bases, and 26 bases lay between the germline ends. DNA of the CDR3: TGCGCCAGCAGCTTCCCGAGGCCAGGAGATTTACTAAGCCCCTACAATGAGCAGTTCTTC. It specifies CASSFPRPGDLLSPYNEQFF.

The chain employs TRBV9 and TRBJ1-4; tentatively, D is TRBD1 (5 bases). This CDR3 comprises 17 residues. With 0 bases removed from V and 0 bases from J, the gap between germline ends came to 12 bases. Germline V gene data show CDR1 as SGDLS and CDR2 as YYNGEE. For the CDR3, the DNA is TGTGCCAGCAGCGTAGGGGGCCGGGTCGCAACTAATGAAAAACTGTTTTTT. Its protein product is CASSVGGRVATNEKLFF.

This clone was observed a handful of times. The J gene is TRBJ2-1, the V gene TRBV27, with D perhaps TRBD2 (7 bases). Between the trimmed V and J ends, which lost 6 bases and 4 bases, there was a span of 16 bases. This CDR3 comprises 15 residues. CDR1 and CDR2 from the germline V gene are MNHEY and SMNVEV (reference sequence). CDR3 DNA sequence: TGTGCCAGCAGGGGGGGGGCCCGACTTTACAATGAGCAGTTCTTC. Protein: CASRGGARLYNEQFF.

A single count supports this clone. J is TRBJ2-3 and V is TRBV28; 7 nucleotides align to TRBD1. The germline V gene has CDR1 MDHEN and CDR2 SYDVKM. Trimming took 8 bases from V and 4 from J; bases not matched to a gene: 15. CDR3 size: 16 residues. The CDR3: CASGSSGTEVPDTQYF. CDR3 DNA sequence: TGTGCCAGCGGTTCTTCCGGGACAGAGGTTCCAGATACGCAGTATTTT.

The CDR3, as DNA: TGTGCCTGGAGTCACTCTGAAGCTTTCTTT. This translates into CAWSHSEAFF. The chain carries TRBV30 and TRBJ1-1; no reliable D call. Germline CDR1 and CDR2: GTSNPN and SVGIG (reference sequence). This CDR3 is 10 amino acids long. Trimming took off 2 bases at V and 6 bases at J, with 4 bases between the two ends.

V and J are TRBV7-2 and TRBJ2-1, with TRBD1 identical over 7 bases. The CDR3 is 17 amino acids. Trimming at V came to 5 bases and at J to 0 bases, leaving 10 bases not matched to a gene. Germline values: CDR1 SGHTA, CDR2 FQGNSA. The CDR3 region has the DNA TGTGCCAGCAGCCCCCGCCAGGGGGAAAGCTCCTACAATGAGCAGTTCTTC. This encodes CASSPRQGESSYNEQFF.

This clone has more than one count but fewer than ten. The chain recombines TRBV6-5 with TRBJ1-4; the match to TRBD1 covers 8 bases. This CDR3 contains 15 residues. Germline CDR1 is MNHEY and CDR2 is SVGAGI. V was pared by 4 bases and J by 8 bases, with 9 bases of the junction left unmatched. The CDR3 region is CASSFRTGRGEKLFF. In nucleotides, the CDR3 is TGTGCCAGCAGTTTCCGGACAGGGAGGGGAGAAAAACTGTTTTTT.

The V and J genes are TRBV4-2 and TRBJ2-3; 9 positions agree with TRBD2. V shed 4 bases, J shed 0 bases, and the junction held 11 bases outside the gene matches. This CDR3 region has 18 residues. Germline loops: CDR1 LGHNA, CDR2 YNFKEQ. CDR3 bases: TGTGCCAGCAGCCTAAGCCAAGCGGGAGGTTCTAGCACAGATACGCAGTATTTT. It encodes CASSLSQAGGSSTDTQYF.

The chain carries TRBV28 and TRBJ2-7; D might be TRBD1 (6 bases). The V end was cut by 5 bases, the J end by 5 bases, with 13 bases between. The CDR3 runs to 13 residues. Germline V gives CDR1 MDHEN, CDR2 SYDVKM. The CDR3 DNA is TGTGCCAGCAGTGATACAGGGAGCCACGAGCAGTACTTC. Protein product: CASSDTGSHEQYF.

The chain has TRBV28 and TRBJ2-7; 10 bases align to TRBD2. J was trimmed by 5 bases and V by 5 bases; bases with no gene match: 9. There are 15 residues in the CDR3. CDR1 MDHEN and CDR2 SYDVKM come from the germline V gene. The CDR3 nucleotides are TGTGCCAGCAGTGTTCTAGCGGGAGAGAGGAACGAGCAGTACTTC. Translated: CASSVLAGERNEQYF. The full variable domain, rest sourced from reference TRBV28 and TRBJ2-7, is DVKVTQSSRYLVKRTGEKVFLECVQDMDHENMFWYRQDPGLGLRLIYFSYDVKMKEKGDIPEGYSVSREKKERFSLILESASTNQTSMYLCASSVLAGERNEQYFGPGTRLTVT.

The chain has TRBV14 and TRBJ2-1; 7 nucleotides line up with TRBD1. The CDR3 loop spans 15 amino acids. With V trimmed by 3 bases and J by 4 bases, 6 bases remained unmatched. Germline CDR1 and CDR2: SGHDN and FVKESK. The chain's CDR3 is CASSQNRGPYNEQFF. Here the CDR3 DNA reads TGTGCCAGCAGCCAGAACAGGGGACCTTACAATGAGCAGTTCTTC.

This rearrangement joins TRBV9 to TRBJ1-1, with D tentatively TRBD1 (5 bases). V was trimmed by 2 bases and J by 3 bases, leaving 11 bases between them. The CDR3 contains 14 residues. Germline V gives CDR1 SGDLS, CDR2 YYNGEE. The CDR3 region is CASSVRGDHTEAFF. The CDR3 bases are TGTGCCAGCAGCGTGAGGGGAGACCACACTGAAGCTTTCTTT.

The chain has TRBV27 and TRBJ1-4; a possible D gene is TRBD1 (6 bases). V lost 2 bases and J 0 bases, leaving 10 bases between the germline ends. The CDR3 is 16 amino acids. Germline CDR1 is MNHEY and CDR2 is SMNVEV (reference sequence). This CDR3 reads CASSLGQYSTNEKLFF. In nucleotides, the CDR3 is TGTGCCAGCAGTTTAGGACAGTACTCAACTAATGAAAAACTGTTTTTT.

The rearrangement links TRBV27 to TRBJ2-7; D is undetermined. This CDR3 contains 15 residues. The V gene's germline CDR1 is MNHEY and CDR2 SMNVEV (reference sequence). V was pared by 0 bases and J by 1 base, with 10 bases between. The CDR3 nucleotides are TGTGCCAGCAGTTTATCGCCGCCGCGATCCTACGAGCAGTACTTC. As protein: CASSLSPPRSYEQYF.

The chain links TRBV19 to TRBJ2-3, with 8 bases aligning to TRBD2. Per germline, CDR1 LNHDA and CDR2 SQIVND (reference sequence). V was clipped by 5 bases and J by 6 bases; unmatched bases: 13. This CDR3 spans 16 amino acids. The CDR3 sequence is CASSPTSGAIGDTQYF. CDR3 coding DNA: TGTGCCAGTAGTCCAACTAGCGGAGCAATCGGGGATACGCAGTATTTT.

This clone was detected once. J is TRBJ2-5 and V is TRBV30, with 10 nucleotides matching TRBD1. J was trimmed by 13 bases and V by 2 bases; bases with no gene match: 7. The CDR3 consists of 12 residues. Germline loops: CDR1 GTSNPN, CDR2 SVGIG (reference sequence). The CDR3 here is CAWSSPGQGSYF. DNA for the CDR3: TGTGCCTGGAGTTCCCCGGGACAGGGGTCGTACTTC.